The present TCR beta chain was sequenced within a study of blood T cells in healthy people across ages. Overall study: About one barcoded beta molecule was captured per two T cells (by template switching).

A second PCR of 7 to 11 cycles used a sample-barcoded 5' primer and a J-beta primer mix. Each cDNA molecule carried a tag from a template-switch adaptor that contained 12 random nucleotides. TCRdb reprocessed the 5' RACE reads via MiXCR and lists one record per CDR3 protein. Seen here are roughly 720,000 distinct CDR3 sequences, 53% observed once, and the top ten hold 41%. Study outcomes and limitations: Naive T cell percentage strongly correlated with TCR beta diversity.

Regarding this clonotype: Its antigen is not known.

This CDR3 region has 15 residues. Germline V CDR1 and CDR2: WNHNN, SYGVQD (reference sequence). V was pared by 4 bases and J by 7 bases, with 10 bases of the junction left unmatched. Extraction yielded at least 5 micrograms of total RNA per sample. This TCR derives from a man older than 75 in good health. The gene calls are TRBV10-1 and TRBJ2-7; 10 bases line up with TRBD1. The specimen was blood. The CDR3 coding sequence is TGCGCCAGCAGTGCCCAGAGACAGGGGGCCAATGAGCAGTACTTC. It specifies CASSAQRQGANEQYF.